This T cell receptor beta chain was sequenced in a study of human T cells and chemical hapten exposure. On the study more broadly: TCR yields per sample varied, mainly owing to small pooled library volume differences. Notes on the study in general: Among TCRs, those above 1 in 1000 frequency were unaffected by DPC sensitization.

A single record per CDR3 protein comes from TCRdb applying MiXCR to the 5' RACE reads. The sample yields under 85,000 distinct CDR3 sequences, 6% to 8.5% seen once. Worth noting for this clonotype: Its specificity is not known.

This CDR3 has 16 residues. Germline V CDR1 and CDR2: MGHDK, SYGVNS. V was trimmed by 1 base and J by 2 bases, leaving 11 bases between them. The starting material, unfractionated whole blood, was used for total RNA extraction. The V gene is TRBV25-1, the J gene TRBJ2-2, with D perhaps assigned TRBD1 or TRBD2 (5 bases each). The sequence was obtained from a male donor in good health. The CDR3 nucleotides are TGTGCCAGCAGTGAATTTCGTGGGGGAAACACCGGGGAGCTGTTTTTT. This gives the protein CASSEFRGGNTGELFF.